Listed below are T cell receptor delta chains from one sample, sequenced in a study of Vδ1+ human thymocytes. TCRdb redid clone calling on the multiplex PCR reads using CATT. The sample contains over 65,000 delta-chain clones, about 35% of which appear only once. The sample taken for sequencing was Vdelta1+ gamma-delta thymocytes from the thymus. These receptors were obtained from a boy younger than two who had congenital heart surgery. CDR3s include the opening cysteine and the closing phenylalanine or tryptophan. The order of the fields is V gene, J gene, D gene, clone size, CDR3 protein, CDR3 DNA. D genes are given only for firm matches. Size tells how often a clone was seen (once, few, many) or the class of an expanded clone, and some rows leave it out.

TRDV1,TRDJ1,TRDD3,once,CALGDIPSSYWGRDKLIF,TGTGCTCTTGGGGATATCCCTTCCTCATACTGGGGGAGAGATAAACTCATCTTT
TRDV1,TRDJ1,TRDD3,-,CALGELAEGDYTDKLIF,TGTGCTCTTGGGGAACTAGCCGAGGGGGATTACACCGATAAACTCATCTTT
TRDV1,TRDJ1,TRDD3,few,CALGEGIPVLGGSDKLIF,TGTGCTCTTGGGGAAGGGATCCCCGTACTGGGGGGCTCCGATAAACTCATCTTT
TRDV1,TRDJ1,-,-,CALGELWLGLVGYHTDKLIF,TGTGCTCTTGGGGAACTATGGCTCGGCCTCGTAGGGTACCACACCGATAAACTCATCTTT
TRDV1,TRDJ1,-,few,CALGEIKFGEPPYTDKLIF,TGTGCTCTTGGGGAGATCAAGTTCGGGGAGCCACCGTACACCGATAAACTCATCTTT
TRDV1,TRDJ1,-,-,CALVLLGLGKNTDKLIF,TGTGCTCTTGTCCTACTTGGACTGGGGAAAAACACCGATAAACTCATCTTT
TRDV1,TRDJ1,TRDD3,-,CALGDQYANWGSETYTDKLIF,TGTGCTCTTGGGGATCAGTATGCGAACTGGGGATCCGAGACGTACACCGATAAACTCATCTTT
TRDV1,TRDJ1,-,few,CALGELLPPPVLGLYTDKLIF,TGTGCTCTTGGGGAACTACTACCGCCCCCCGTACTGGGCCTTTACACCGATAAACTCATCTTT
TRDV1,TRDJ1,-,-,CALGEPPPHRAHRGWDPYTDKLIF,TGTGCTCTTGGGGAACCTCCCCCCCATCGCGCCCACCGGGGATGGGACCCCTACACCGATAAACTCATCTTT
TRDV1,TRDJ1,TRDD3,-,CALGIRGLRPVLGDTRGGYTDKLIF,TGTGCTCTTGGGATAAGGGGCCTACGCCCCGTACTGGGGGATACGCGGGGTGGGTACACCGATAAACTCATCTTT
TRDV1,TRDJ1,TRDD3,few,CALGEVSPVLGDTDKLIF,TGTGCTCTTGGGGAAGTCTCCCCTGTACTGGGGGACACCGATAAACTCATCTTT
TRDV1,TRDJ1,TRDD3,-,CALGELASLYWGILGYTDKLIF,TGTGCTCTTGGGGAACTAGCTTCTCTGTACTGGGGGATACTAGGGTACACCGATAAACTCATCTTT
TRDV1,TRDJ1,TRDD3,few,CALGDCHFLRGGYKYTDKLIF,TGTGCTCTTGGGGACTGCCACTTCCTGCGAGGGGGATACAAGTACACCGATAAACTCATCTTT
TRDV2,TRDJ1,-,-,CACDTVWVYTDKLIF,TGTGCCTGTGACACCGTCTGGGTCTACACCGATAAACTCATCTTT
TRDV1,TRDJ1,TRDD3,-,CALGAPRPGGSYTDKLIF,TGTGCTCTTGGGGCACCTCGTCCTGGGGGGTCGTACACCGATAAACTCATCTTT
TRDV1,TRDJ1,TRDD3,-,CALGELGVLGDSTDKLIF,TGTGCTCTTGGGGAACTAGGAGTACTGGGGGATTCCACCGATAAACTCATCTTT